The 20 T cell receptor beta chains reported below all come from one sample, sequenced in a study of cytomegalovirus exposure and HLA in healthy donors. Produced via immunoSEQ multiplex PCR; TCRdb's table is partial and in-frame only. The table lists 65,000 to 80,000 clones, approximately 94% of them singletons. The sequencing sample was made of PBMCs. The receptor source for this set is a woman younger than 30 in good health and CMV-seropositive.

This chain links TRBV7-9 with TRBJ1-4, with TRBD1 as a possible D gene (5 bases). Trimming stripped 6 bases from V and 8 bases from J, with 16 bases between. There are 14 residues in the CDR3. The V gene's germline CDR1 is SEHNR and CDR2 FQNEAQ (reference sequence). CDR3 coding DNA: TGTGCCAGCAGGTCTTCTGGGGGGGAGGAAAAACTGTTTTTT. This gives the protein CASRSSGGEEKLFF.

This clone appeared once. The gene calls are TRBV7-9 and TRBJ1-1, with 12 bases lining up with TRBD1. Trimming took 7 bases from V and 0 from J; bases not matched to a gene: 15. The CDR3 spans 19 residues. Germline V gene lookup returns CDR1 SEHNR and CDR2 FQNEAQ (reference sequence). The CDR3 DNA reads TGTGCCAGCACCCCCACCCCGGGACAGGGGGCCACATTGAACACTGAAGCTTTCTTT. As protein: CASTPTPGQGATLNTEAFF. The variable domain in full, completed from reference TRBV7-9 and TRBJ1-1, reads DTGVSQNPRHKITKRGQNVTFRCDPISEHNRLYWYRQTLGQGPEFLTYFQNEAQLEKSRLLSDRFSAERPKGSFSTLEIQRTEQGDSAMYLCASTPTPGQGATLNTEAFFGQGTRLTVV.

This clone has more than one count but fewer than ten. The rearrangement links TRBV7-9 to TRBJ2-2, with TRBD1 as a possible D gene (5 bases). V was pared by 1 base and J by 7 bases, with 10 bases between. The CDR3 extends over 14 amino acids. CDR1 and CDR2 (germline): SEHNR, FQNEAQ (reference sequence). The CDR3 nucleotides read TGTGCCAGCAGCTTAGACAGGTTGGACGGGGAGCTGTTTTTT. It encodes CASSLDRLDGELFF.

J is TRBJ2-5 and V is TRBV28; a weak D match, TRBD1 (5 bases). In germline, CDR1 is MDHEN, CDR2 SYDVKM. V was clipped by 2 bases and J by 6 bases, with 16 bases between them. CDR3 size: 15 residues. The CDR3 sequence is CASSLVSGYAKTQYF. In DNA form, the CDR3 reads TGTGCCAGCAGTTTAGTGTCAGGGTATGCGAAGACCCAGTACTTC.

This chain uses TRBV28 with TRBJ2-2, with D possibly TRBD1 on 5 matching bases. This CDR3 region has 14 residues. Trimming took 3 bases from V and 6 from J, leaving 11 bases between them. In germline, CDR1 is MDHEN, CDR2 SYDVKM. CDR3 DNA sequence: TGTGCCAGCAGTTTCCCAGGGTTTGCCGGGGAGCTGTTTTTT. The encoded protein is CASSFPGFAGELFF.

V is TRBV6-5 and J is TRBJ1-2; D is uncertain. Germline CDR1 and CDR2: MNHEY and SVGAGI. Trimming pared 0 bases from V and 2 bases from J, leaving 4 bases between. The CDR3 totals 13 residues. The CDR3 DNA reads as TGTGCCAGCAGTTACTCTGGCAACTATGGCTACACCTTC. This gives the protein CASSYSGNYGYTF.

The V call is TRBV5-1, the J call TRBJ2-3, with 9 bases lining up with TRBD1. Germline CDR1 and CDR2: SGHRS and YFSETQ. This CDR3 has 15 amino acids. V was pared by 4 bases and J by 4 bases, with 7 bases of the junction left unmatched. CDR3 nucleotide sequence: TGCGCCAGCAGCACCTCCGGGACAGGGTCAGATACGCAGTATTTT. Its protein is CASSTSGTGSDTQYF.

The rearrangement links TRBV9 to TRBJ2-5; D remains unclear. The V end was cut by 4 bases, the J end by 5 bases, with 15 bases between. The germline V gene encodes CDR1 SGDLS and CDR2 YYNGEE. This CDR3 spans 14 amino acids. In DNA, the CDR3 is TGTGCCAGCAGCCCCCACGAGCGAGAGGAGACCCAGTACTTC. As protein: CASSPHEREETQYF.

Points on this clone: At one end the junction does not follow the germline gene, possibly because of a read error. The chain links TRBV20-1 to TRBJ2-1; D is ambiguous. The CDR3 covers 9 residues. Germline lookup yields CDR1 DFQATT and CDR2 SNEGSKA (reference sequence). The CDR3 bases are TGCAGTGCTAGAACCCCCCGGGTCTTC. It specifies CSARTPRVF.

The chain recombines TRBV5-6 with TRBJ1-1; perhaps TRBD1 as D (5 bases). The length of the CDR3 is 17 residues. Trimming pared 0 bases from V and 4 bases from J, leaving 19 bases between. Germline V CDR1 and CDR2: SGHDT, YYEEEE. The CDR3 DNA reads TGTGCCAGCAGCTTGGTGGGGGGTCCGTTGTCGACCACTGAAGCTTTCTTT. Translating gives CASSLVGGPLSTTEAFF.

The chain combines TRBV27 with TRBJ2-1; 12 bases agree with TRBD2. Unmatched junction bases numbered 18, after V lost 6 bases and J lost 0 bases. The CDR3 spans 21 residues. CDR1 MNHEY and CDR2 SMNVEV come from the germline V gene (reference sequence). The CDR3 DNA reads TGTGCCAGCAGCCAACCGGACCAAGGACTAGCGGGGAACAGCTCCTACAATGAGCAGTTCTTC. This sequence encodes CASSQPDQGLAGNSSYNEQFF.

The chain is built from TRBV4-3 and TRBJ2-3; TRBD2 matches 12 bases. The CDR3 totals 20 residues. After removal of 1 base from V and 0 bases from J, the junction contained 11 bases not matched to a gene. Looked up from germline, CDR1 is LGHNA and CDR2 is YSLEER. The CDR3 bases are TGCGCCAGCAGCCAAGGTCTGGCTAGCGGGAGGGCCCTCAGCACAGATACGCAGTATTTT. It specifies CASSQGLASGRALSTDTQYF.

This rearrangement joins TRBV5-8 to TRBJ1-4; 8 nucleotides agree with TRBD1. V lost 0 bases to trimming and J lost 4 bases; unmatched junction nucleotides: 2. The V gene's germline CDR1 is SGHTS and CDR2 YDEGEE. CDR3 length: 15 amino acids. CDR3 in amino acids: CASSLDRGFNEKLFF. The DNA of the CDR3 is TGTGCCAGCAGCTTGGACAGGGGGTTTAATGAAAAACTGTTTTTT.

The chain recombines TRBV27 with TRBJ2-2; 7 positions match TRBD2. The germline V gene encodes CDR1 MNHEY and CDR2 SMNVEV (reference sequence). Trimming at V came to 6 bases and at J to 4 bases, leaving 2 bases not matched to a gene. The CDR3 is 13 residues long. CDR3 loop: CASRPGGTGELFF. Here the CDR3 DNA reads TGTGCCAGCAGACCGGGGGGCACCGGGGAGCTGTTTTTT.

The V gene is TRBV4-1, the J gene TRBJ1-2; perhaps TRBD1 as D (5 bases). This CDR3 is 13 amino acids long. With 0 bases removed from V and 8 bases from J, the gap between germline ends came to 10 bases. Per germline, CDR1 MGHRA and CDR2 YSYEKL. CDR3 coding DNA: TGCGCCAGCAGCCAAGATGGGGCTGGCGGCTACACCTTC. Protein product: CASSQDGAGGYTF.

V usage is TRBV7-3 and J usage is TRBJ1-1; possible D gene TRBD1, 5 bases. Deletions cut 5 bases from V and 5 bases from J, with 12 bases between. CDR3 length: 13 residues. Germline CDR1 SGHTA, CDR2 FQGTGA. The DNA for the CDR3 is TGTGCCAGCAGCGTGGACACATTTACTGAAGCTTTCTTT. Translated, it gives CASSVDTFTEAFF.

This clone was seen only once. The rearrangement uses TRBV7-9 and TRBJ1-1; D possibly corresponds to TRBD1 (6 bases). V was clipped by 5 bases and J by 5 bases, with 18 bases between them. Germline lookup yields CDR1 SEHNR and CDR2 FQNEAQ (reference sequence). There are 15 residues in the CDR3. The CDR3 loop is CASSKEDRRRTEAFF. CDR3 nucleotides: TGTGCCAGCAGCAAAGAGGACAGAAGGCGAACTGAAGCTTTCTTT.

The chain links TRBV9 to TRBJ2-5; no clear D gene. From germline, CDR1 is SGDLS and CDR2 YYNGEE. The V and J ends lost 0 bases and 1 base respectively, with 13 bases between them. The CDR3 loop spans 16 amino acids. The CDR3 DNA follows: TGTGCCAGCAGCGTAGGGAGCGCTTACCCCCAAGAGACCCAGTACTTC. Its protein is CASSVGSAYPQETQYF.

The chain joins TRBV6-5 to TRBJ1-2, with D unclear. Trimming removed 5 bases at V and 8 bases at J, with 18 bases between. Germline values: CDR1 MNHEY, CDR2 SVGAGI. The CDR3 is made up of 14 amino acids. In nucleotides, the CDR3 is TGTGCCAGCAGTCCGTTGTTGGAGGTGGAGGGCTACACCTTC. It specifies CASSPLLEVEGYTF.

The V gene is TRBV29-1, the J gene TRBJ2-7, with D perhaps matching TRBD1 (6 bases). The CDR3 runs to 12 residues. Germline-derived CDR1 and CDR2 are SQVTM and ANQGSEA. The V end lost 6 bases, the J end lost 4 bases, and 13 bases lay between the germline ends. CDR3 sequence: CSVAGTHYEQYF. In DNA form, the CDR3 reads TGCAGCGTCGCCGGGACACATTACGAGCAGTACTTC.